This T cell receptor (beta chain) was recorded in a study of cytomegalovirus exposure and HLA in healthy donors. Overall study context: Among some 400 genotyped donors, about 80% fell in the Caucasian-associated ancestry cluster. Findings of the study overall: Judged likely to be a sequencing artifact was a cluster of highly shared sequence variants. Serostatus for CMV was the only available immune exposure information.

With 5 bases removed from V and 3 bases from J, the gap between germline ends came to 11 bases. This CDR3 contains 13 residues. Germline-derived CDR1 and CDR2 are SEHNR and FQNEAQ (reference sequence). This clone was recorded only once. Its antigen remains unidentified. The primer mix had 60 Vbeta and 13 Jbeta primers. Measured with immunoSEQ multiplex PCR; TCRdb has only the in-frame clones, and not every one. The table has about 67,000 clones, 70% to 85% seen once. This chain uses TRBV7-9 with TRBJ2-7; D gene uncertain. Sequencing input: PBMCs. The sequence came from a man in his sixties in good health and CMV-seropositive. The CDR3 coding sequence is TGTGCCAGCAGCCATACTACGGTCTACGAGCAGTACTTC. As protein: CASSHTTVYEQYF.